Shown below are 25 T cell receptor beta chains from a single sample sequenced in a study of technical replicates of blood from a handful of donors. Profiled with immunoSEQ multiplex PCR; TCRdb holds only in-frame clones, not every one. The sample records about 83,000 clones, approximately 94% being singletons. The sample comprised T cells isolated from PBMCs. The receptors were sampled from a human donor in good health.

This rearrangement joins TRBV6-6 to TRBJ1-3, with 11 bases that match TRBD1. CDR3 length: 16 amino acids. V lost 5 bases, J lost 2 bases, and 5 bases stayed unmatched. Germline CDR1 reads MNHNY; CDR2 reads SVGAGI (reference sequence). Here the CDR3 reads CASSLPGQGAGNTIYF. In DNA, the CDR3 is TGTGCCAGCAGTCTCCCGGGACAGGGGGCTGGAAACACCATATATTTT.

V and J are TRBV18 and TRBJ1-4; D is undetermined. V gave up 3 bases and J gave up 0 bases, with 8 bases separating them. The V gene's germline CDR1 is KGHSH and CDR2 LQKENI. This CDR3 contains 15 residues. Written as DNA, the CDR3 is TGTGCCAGCTCACCTTCAGGAACAACTAATGAAAAACTGTTTTTT. Protein: CASSPSGTTNEKLFF.

The chain is built from TRBV2 and TRBJ2-1; D unclear. V gave up 7 bases and J gave up 10 bases, with 14 bases separating them. Germline assignment: CDR1 SNHLY and CDR2 FYNNEI. This CDR3 spans 12 amino acids. Here the CDR3 reads CASTPTVTEQFF. CDR3 sequence (DNA): TGTGCCAGCACCCCAACAGTAACCGAGCAGTTCTTC.

The chain joins TRBV5-6 to TRBJ2-1; TRBD2 aligns across 10 bases. J was trimmed by 4 bases and V by 3 bases; bases with no gene match: 4. Germline V gene lookup returns CDR1 SGHDT and CDR2 YYEEEE. The CDR3 extends over 15 amino acids. CDR3 loop: CASSSGLAVYNEQFF. CDR3 coding DNA: TGTGCCAGCAGCTCCGGACTAGCGGTATACAATGAGCAGTTCTTC. The full variable domain, its missing parts supplied by reference TRBV5-6 and TRBJ2-1, is DAGVTQSPTHLIKTRGQQVTLRCSPKSGHDTVSWYQQALGQGPQFIFQYYEEEERQRGNFPDRFSGHQFPNYSSELNVNALLLGDSALYLCASSSGLAVYNEQFFGPGTRLTVL.

This sequence joins TRBV9 and TRBJ2-5, with 10 bases that match TRBD2. Looked up from germline, CDR1 is SGDLS and CDR2 is YYNGEE. Trimming cost V 0 bases and J 7 bases; bases outside gene matches: 3. CDR3 size: 14 residues. CDR3 nucleotide sequence: TGTGCCAGCAGCGTAGGACTAGCGGGCACGACCCAGTACTTC. Translating it yields CASSVGLAGTTQYF.

This rearrangement joins TRBV30 to TRBJ2-3, with TRBD1 matching 8 bases. Germline V gene lookup returns CDR1 GTSNPN and CDR2 SVGIG (reference sequence). The CDR3 runs 16 residues. Unmatched junction bases numbered 10, after V lost 0 bases and J lost 5 bases. The CDR3 DNA reads TGTGCCTGGAGTGTACTTGCAGGGGGCAGGGAAGATACGCAGTATTTT. Encoded protein: CAWSVLAGGREDTQYF.

This clone was found once. This chain joins TRBV30 and TRBJ2-2, with unresolved D. This CDR3 has 11 amino acids. The V and J ends lost 5 bases and 6 bases respectively, with 7 bases between them. The germline V gene encodes CDR1 GTSNPN and CDR2 SVGIG (reference sequence). The CDR3, as DNA: TGTGCCTGGGACAACGCCGGGGAGCTGTTTTTT. Its protein is CAWDNAGELFF.

J is TRBJ1-2 and V is TRBV19, with D unresolved. Trimming removed 6 bases from V and 3 bases from J, with 11 bases in between. The CDR3 totals 13 residues. Germline V lookup: CDR1 LNHDA, CDR2 SQIVND (reference sequence). As DNA, the CDR3 is TGTGCCAGTAGCTTTACGGAGGACTATGGCTACACCTTC. This translates into CASSFTEDYGYTF.

This clone is a singleton in its sample. Here the CDR3 DNA reads TGTGCCAGCAGTGACCACAGGGGGGAATTCGTGGACAATGAGCAGTTCTTC. It specifies CASSDHRGEFVDNEQFF. V gene TRBV6-1 combines with J gene TRBJ2-1; 8 bases are shared with TRBD1. Germline values: CDR1 MNHNS, CDR2 SASEGT. With 3 bases clipped from V and 5 bases from J, the junction kept 12 bases outside the gene matches. The CDR3 is 17 residues long.

This chain's CDR3 is CASSLSLVSYEQYF. CDR3 DNA: TGCGCCAGCAGCCTCAGTCTAGTGTCCTACGAGCAGTACTTC. V and J are TRBV4-1 and TRBJ2-7; D unresolved. V was clipped by 4 bases and J by 1 base, with 11 bases between them. The CDR3 extends over 14 amino acids. Germline values: CDR1 MGHRA, CDR2 YSYEKL.

The chain couples TRBV19 to TRBJ1-5; a possible D gene is TRBD1 (5 bases). In germline, CDR1 is LNHDA, CDR2 SQIVND (reference sequence). The germline V and J ends were trimmed by 9 bases and 6 bases, with 15 bases remaining between them. The CDR3 has 13 residues. CDR3 nucleotides: TGTGCCAGCAGTGGGGGGGAAGGTCAGCCCCAGCATTTT. Translating gives CASSGGEGQPQHF.

The chain links TRBV5-6 to TRBJ1-2; D perhaps matches TRBD1 (6 bases). Trimming took 0 bases from V and 7 from J, leaving 13 bases between them. Germline CDR1 reads SGHDT; CDR2 reads YYEEEE. The CDR3 has 14 residues. CDR3 amino acids: CASSLATGSAGYTF. In DNA, the CDR3 is TGTGCCAGCAGCTTGGCTACAGGGTCCGCTGGCTACACCTTC.

The rearrangement links TRBV5-1 to TRBJ1-5; D is undetermined. Trimming pared 4 bases from V and 6 bases from J, leaving 14 bases between. The CDR3 has 14 residues. Germline CDR1 reads SGHRS; CDR2 reads YFSETQ. The CDR3 protein is CASSLQTGSQPQHF. The CDR3 nucleotides read TGCGCCAGCAGCCTTCAGACGGGGAGTCAGCCCCAGCATTTT.

CDR3 protein: CASSPGQGNEQFF. DNA of the CDR3: TGTGCCAGCAGTCCGGGACAGGGGAATGAGCAGTTCTTC. This chain connects TRBV6-1 to TRBJ2-1, with 10 bases that match TRBD1. With V trimmed by 5 bases and J by 7 bases, 2 bases remained unmatched. The V gene's germline CDR1 is MNHNS and CDR2 SASEGT. The CDR3 has 13 residues.

This sequence joins TRBV5-8 and TRBJ2-3, with D maybe TRBD2 (6 bases). V gave up 6 bases and J gave up 3 bases, with 17 bases separating them. The germline V gene has CDR1 SGHTS and CDR2 YDEGEE. The CDR3 extends over 15 amino acids. The CDR3 DNA follows: TGTGCCAGCAAACGGGACTTTTTGGAGACAGATACGCAGTATTTT. This translates into CASKRDFLETDTQYF.

The genes are TRBV7-9 and TRBJ1-3, with D maybe TRBD1 (5 bases). The CDR3 consists of 17 residues. The V end lost 1 base, the J end lost 1 base, and 14 bases lay between the germline ends. Germline V gives CDR1 SEHNR, CDR2 FQNEAQ (reference sequence). CDR3 region: CASSLGRAGKSGNTIYF. For the CDR3, the DNA is TGTGCCAGCAGCTTAGGCAGGGCGGGAAAGTCTGGAAACACCATATATTTT. Complete variable domain (other parts from reference TRBV7-9 and TRBJ1-3): DTGVSQNPRHKITKRGQNVTFRCDPISEHNRLYWYRQTLGQGPEFLTYFQNEAQLEKSRLLSDRFSAERPKGSFSTLEIQRTEQGDSAMYLCASSLGRAGKSGNTIYFGEGSWLTVV.

The chain has TRBV18 and TRBJ2-1; 8 bases line up with TRBD2. J gave up 3 bases and V 2 bases, and 6 bases lay outside the gene matches. Per the germline V gene, CDR1 is KGHSH and CDR2 is LQKENI. This CDR3 spans 16 amino acids. The chain's CDR3 is CASSPGGRRIYNEQFF. CDR3 DNA: TGTGCCAGCTCACCAGGCGGGAGGCGGATCTACAATGAGCAGTTCTTC. The complete variable domain, with remaining parts taken from reference TRBV18 and TRBJ2-1, reads NAGVMQNPRHLVRRRGQEARLRCSPMKGHSHVYWYRQLPEEGLKFMVYLQKENIIDESGMPKERFSAEFPKEGPSILRIQQVVRGDSAAYFCASSPGGRRIYNEQFFGPGTRLTVL.

The chain combines TRBV5-6 with TRBJ2-6; D uncertain. CDR3 size: 15 residues. Germline-derived CDR1 and CDR2 are SGHDT and YYEEEE. The V gene lost 1 base and the J gene lost 0 bases, with 5 bases spanning the gap. CDR3 sequence reads: CASSLPGSGANVLTF. Here the CDR3 DNA reads TGTGCCAGCAGCTTGCCCGGCTCTGGGGCCAACGTCCTGACTTTC.

This clone has a single count. The chain links TRBV19 to TRBJ1-2; D ambiguous. Trimming took 6 bases from V and 8 from J, leaving 10 bases between them. CDR1 LNHDA and CDR2 SQIVND come from the germline V gene (reference sequence). CDR3 size: 11 residues. CDR3 bases: TGTGCCAGTAGCCAGGTGTTAGGCTACACCTTC. Translated: CASSQVLGYTF.

The chain links TRBV6-5 to TRBJ2-3; TRBD2 might be the D (5 bases). The V gene lost 4 bases and the J gene lost 4 bases, with 15 bases spanning the gap. The CDR3 consists of 15 residues. Per the germline V gene, CDR1 is MNHEY and CDR2 is SVGAGI. CDR3 DNA sequence: TGTGCCAGCAGTTTATTAGCGAATTGGGCAGATACGCAGTATTTT. This codes for CASSLLANWADTQYF.

This chain uses TRBV5-6 with TRBJ1-3, with unresolved D. The CDR3 loop spans 15 amino acids. Germline V gives CDR1 SGHDT, CDR2 YYEEEE. V was clipped by 2 bases and J by 2 bases, with 11 bases between them. CDR3 amino acids: CASSFFEAAGNTIYF. The CDR3 DNA reads as TGTGCCAGCAGCTTTTTCGAAGCGGCTGGAAACACCATATATTTT.

The chain carries TRBV5-4 and TRBJ1-2; D is uncertain. The CDR3 extends over 13 amino acids. Trimming removed 4 bases from V and 8 bases from J, with 15 bases in between. Germline loops: CDR1 SGHNT, CDR2 YYREEE (reference sequence). CDR3: CASSETTLGGYTF. In nucleotides, the CDR3 is TGTGCCAGCAGCGAGACTACCTTGGGGGGCTACACCTTC.

This chain connects TRBV4-1 to TRBJ2-3, with 7 nucleotides matching TRBD2. CDR3 length: 15 residues. J lost 5 bases, V lost 7 bases, and 12 bases had no gene match. Looked up from germline, CDR1 is MGHRA and CDR2 is YSYEKL. This chain's CDR3 is CASTPEAGLKDTQYF. CDR3 bases: TGCGCCAGCACCCCGGAAGCGGGACTGAAAGATACGCAGTATTTT.

V and J are TRBV27 and TRBJ2-3; D possibly corresponds to TRBD2 (7 bases). V lost 4 bases and J lost 3, with 17 bases in between. From germline, CDR1 is MNHEY and CDR2 SMNVEV (reference sequence). The CDR3 is 16 residues long. The CDR3, as DNA: TGTGCCAGCAGTTCCGGGGGGCGCGACTTAACAGATACGCAGTATTTT. Translation: CASSSGGRDLTDTQYF.

The V gene is TRBV7-9, the J gene TRBJ1-1; 9 bases match TRBD1. This CDR3 spans 15 amino acids. Germline CDR1 reads SEHNR; CDR2 reads FQNEAQ (reference sequence). J gave up 1 base and V 5 bases, and 5 bases lay outside the gene matches. CDR3 DNA: TGTGCCAGCAGCCCGGGACAGGGAACGAACACTGAAGCTTTCTTT. This translates into CASSPGQGTNTEAFF.